This entry lists 16 T cell receptor beta chains sequenced from one sample in a study of early T cells in non-severe SARS-CoV-2 infection. One entry per CDR3 protein, called by TCRdb with MiXCR from the 5' RACE reads. The sample holds 30,000 to 40,000 distinct CDR3 sequences; under 8% are singletons and the top ten take 24%. The specimen was whole blood, collected at baseline. The receptors were gathered from an adult who was a healthcare worker with PCR-confirmed SARS-CoV-2 infection or an uninfected control (not recorded which).

In this sample, this clonotype turned up a few times. The chain uses TRBV5-1 and TRBJ1-2; no firm D call. V dropped 4 bases and J dropped 4 bases, with 14 bases sitting between them. The length of the CDR3 is 14 residues. The germline V gene has CDR1 SGHRS and CDR2 YFSETQ. This CDR3 reads CASSPGGQFYGYTF. The CDR3, as DNA: TGCGCCAGCAGCCCCGGAGGGCAGTTCTATGGCTACACCTTC.

This clonotype showed up many times. The CDR3 bases are TGTGCCACCCAACGGACAGGGGCCCACTACGAGCAGTACTTC. It encodes CATQRTGAHYEQYF. The V call is TRBV27, the J call TRBJ2-7; 9 bases agree with TRBD1. Germline values: CDR1 MNHEY, CDR2 SMNVEV (reference sequence). This CDR3 has 14 amino acids. The J segment lost 3 bases and the V segment lost 10 bases, leaving 10 bases of the junction unmatched.

The table lists this clonotype with a few counts. The J gene is TRBJ2-5, the V gene TRBV27, with D uncertain. The V end lost 6 bases, the J end lost 3 bases, and 5 bases lay between the germline ends. There are 11 residues in the CDR3. Germline V CDR1 and CDR2: MNHEY, SMNVEV (reference sequence). CDR3 DNA sequence: TGTGCCAGCAGATCAAAAGAGACCCAGTACTTC. Translated, it gives CASRSKETQYF.

At least ten counts were recorded for this clonotype. This chain connects TRBV5-4 to TRBJ2-1; TRBD2 might be the D (6 bases). Per the germline V gene, CDR1 is SGHNT and CDR2 is YYREEE (reference sequence). The V end lost 2 bases, the J end lost 6 bases, and 15 bases lay between the germline ends. CDR3 length equals 15 residues. CDR3 protein: CASSLPSGSGNEQFF. Here the CDR3 DNA reads TGTGCCAGCAGCTTACCGTCCGGGAGTGGCAATGAGCAGTTCTTC.

This clonotype was seen many times. This rearrangement joins TRBV7-9 to TRBJ1-4, with D unresolved. Trimming left V 4 bases short and J 3 bases short, with 6 bases between. CDR3 length: 13 residues. Germline V CDR1 and CDR2: SEHNR, FQNEAQ (reference sequence). CDR3: CASSSRPNEKLFF. The CDR3 DNA is TGTGCCAGCAGCTCCAGACCTAATGAAAAACTGTTTTTT.

This clonotype was seen a few times. The rearrangement uses TRBV2 and TRBJ1-4; TRBD1 agrees at 9 bases. Germline CDR1 is SNHLY and CDR2 is FYNNEI. V trimming: 6 bases; J trimming: 7 bases; junction bases outside the gene matches: 3. This CDR3 is 13 amino acids long. The CDR3 DNA reads TGTGCCAGCAGAACAGGGGGCAGTGAAAAACTGTTTTTT. This sequence encodes CASRTGGSEKLFF.

This clonotype was detected many times. The chain combines TRBV6-5 with TRBJ2-7; D is unclear. The CDR3 covers 16 residues. The ends were cut back, 6 bases at V and 2 bases at J, with 20 bases in the middle. Germline V CDR1 and CDR2: MNHEY, SVGAGI. Here the CDR3 DNA reads TGTGCCAGCAGCCGCCTTTACCCGACCGCAACCTACGAGCAGTACTTC. Protein product: CASSRLYPTATYEQYF.

The chain uses TRBV12-5 and TRBJ1-1; TRBD1 might be the D (5 bases). CDR3 length: 14 amino acids. Germline V gene lookup returns CDR1 LGHNT and CDR2 FRNRAP. Deletions cut 1 base from V and 1 base from J, with 7 bases between. CDR3 sequence reads: CASGLGGTNTEAFF. CDR3 DNA sequence: TGTGCTAGTGGTTTGGGAGGGACGAACACTGAAGCTTTCTTT.

This clonotype was detected many times. The chain is built from TRBV7-8 and TRBJ1-3; D uncertain. Germline CDR1 SGHVS, CDR2 FQNEAQ. V dropped 6 bases and J dropped 0 bases, with 15 bases sitting between them. The CDR3 is 16 amino acids. This chain's CDR3 is CASRSTDGFSGNTIYF. CDR3 nucleotides: TGTGCCAGCAGATCTACCGACGGCTTCTCTGGAAACACCATATATTTT. Variable domain in full (rest from reference TRBV7-8 and TRBJ1-3): GAGVSQSPRYKVAKRGQDVALRCDPISGHVSLFWYQQALGQGPEFLTYFQNEAQLDKSGLPSDRFFAERPEGSVSTLKIQRTQQEDSAVYLCASRSTDGFSGNTIYFGEGSWLTVV.

The gene calls are TRBV10-2 and TRBJ2-5; the D gene is possibly TRBD1 (7 bases). V gave up 7 bases and J gave up 3 bases, with 12 bases separating them. From germline, CDR1 is WSHSY and CDR2 SAAADI. The CDR3 has 13 amino acids. CDR3 DNA: TGCGCCAGCAATCAGGGGGGAGAAGAGACCCAGTACTTC. Translated: CASNQGGEETQYF.

In nucleotides, the CDR3 is TGTGCCAGCAGATTGACCGGTGGAGGGACGTGGACAGATACGCAGTATTTT. It is translated as CASRLTGGGTWTDTQYF. The chain is built from TRBV27 and TRBJ2-3; D is possibly TRBD2 (6 bases). CDR1 is MNHEY and CDR2 is SMNVEV in the germline V gene (reference sequence). CDR3 length equals 17 residues. The V gene lost 6 bases and the J gene lost 3 bases, with 22 bases spanning the gap.

This clonotype came up a few times. The rearrangement links TRBV20-1 to TRBJ2-4; 8 nucleotides match TRBD2. V trimming: 3 bases; J trimming: 9 bases; junction bases outside the gene matches: 10. This CDR3 has 14 amino acids. Per germline, CDR1 DFQATT and CDR2 SNEGSKA (reference sequence). CDR3 sequence: CSASGRALGGIQYF. The CDR3 DNA reads as TGCAGTGCTAGCGGGAGGGCACTCGGCGGCATTCAGTACTTC.

This clonotype was recorded many times. V usage is TRBV6-6 and J usage is TRBJ2-7; no clear D. The germline gives CDR1 MNHNY, CDR2 SVGAGI (reference sequence). This CDR3 is built from 13 residues. Trimming removed 8 bases from V and 5 bases from J, with 16 bases in between. The CDR3 DNA follows: TGTGCCAGCGCCCCCAGTCTTTGGAACGAGCAGTACTTC. Encoded protein: CASAPSLWNEQYF.

This clonotype was seen repeatedly, ten times or more. The chain employs TRBV5-1 and TRBJ1-1; D gene ambiguous. This CDR3 spans 14 amino acids. Germline values: CDR1 SGHRS, CDR2 YFSETQ. V lost 0 bases and J 1 base, leaving 7 bases between the germline ends. CDR3 in amino acids: CASSLGARNTEAFF. DNA for the CDR3: TGCGCCAGCAGCTTGGGGGCCCGGAACACTGAAGCTTTCTTT. The complete variable domain, with remaining parts taken from reference TRBV5-1 and TRBJ1-1, reads KAGVTQTPRYLIKTRGQQVTLSCSPISGHRSVSWYQQTPGQGLQFLFEYFSETQRNKGNFPGRFSGRQFSNSRSEMNVSTLELGDSALYLCASSLGARNTEAFFGQGTRLTVV.

The rearrangement joins TRBV11-2 to TRBJ2-5; no reliable D call. The CDR3 totals 15 residues. With 5 bases removed from V and 1 base from J, the gap between germline ends came to 14 bases. The germline CDR1 and CDR2 sequences are SGHAT and FQNNGV. The DNA of the CDR3 is TGTGCCAGCAGCACCCGGGCAGACTTCCAAGAGACCCAGTACTTC. Encoded protein: CASSTRADFQETQYF.

This clonotype was seen at least ten times. This chain joins TRBV20-1 and TRBJ2-3; 7 bases are shared with TRBD1. The CDR3 consists of 15 residues. Germline CDR1 reads DFQATT; CDR2 reads SNEGSKA (reference sequence). The J segment lost 0 bases and the V segment lost 3 bases, leaving 6 bases of the junction unmatched. The CDR3 loop reads CSASYGTVSTDTQYF. The CDR3 DNA sequence: TGCAGTGCTAGCTATGGGACAGTCAGCACAGATACGCAGTATTTT.